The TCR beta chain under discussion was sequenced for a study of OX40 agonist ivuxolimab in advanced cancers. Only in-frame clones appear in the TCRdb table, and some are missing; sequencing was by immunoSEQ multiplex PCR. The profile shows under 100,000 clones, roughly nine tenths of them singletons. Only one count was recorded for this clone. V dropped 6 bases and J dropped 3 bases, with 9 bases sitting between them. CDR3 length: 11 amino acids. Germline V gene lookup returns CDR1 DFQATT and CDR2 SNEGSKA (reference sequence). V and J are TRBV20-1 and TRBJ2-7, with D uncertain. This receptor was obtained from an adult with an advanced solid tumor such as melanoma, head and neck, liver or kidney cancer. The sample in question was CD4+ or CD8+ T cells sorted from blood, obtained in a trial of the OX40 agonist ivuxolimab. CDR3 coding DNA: TGCAGTGCGTCGATGGACTACGAGCAGTACTTC. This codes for CSASMDYEQYF.